Below are 15 T cell receptor beta chains sequenced from a single sample in a study of vaccination and CD4 T cells after COVID-19. Treatment defined: roughly 11-day PBMC culture with coronavirus spike peptide pools or control peptides (ViraFEST assay). Cultured CD4+ T cells had their DNA profiled by the Oncomine TCR Beta short-read assay. TCRdb re-derived calls from the PCR reads in MiXCR, one entry per CDR3 protein. The sample has some 10,000 distinct CDR3 sequences, approximately 60% seen once. No antigen is known for these receptors. Sequenced sample: CD4+ T cells from blood, cultured in vitro. All receptors derive from a human donor who had recovered from COVID-19.

The genes are TRBV24-1 and TRBJ2-1, with D unresolved. Looked up from germline, CDR1 is KGHDR and CDR2 is SFDVKD. CDR3 length equals 13 residues. Trimming took 5 bases from V and 4 from J, leaving 8 bases between them. The CDR3 DNA follows: TGTGCCACCAGTGGTTACGGATACAATGAGCAGTTCTTC. The encoded protein is CATSGYGYNEQFF.

The chain carries TRBV4-1 and TRBJ2-7; perhaps D is TRBD1 or TRBD2 (5 bases each). CDR1 is MGHRA and CDR2 is YSYEKL in the germline V gene. V dropped 1 base and J dropped 4 bases, with 11 bases sitting between them. This CDR3 contains 14 residues. In DNA, the CDR3 is TGCGCCAGCAGCCAAGGGGGGAGAGTTTACGAGCAGTACTTC. The encoded protein is CASSQGGRVYEQYF.

The chain couples TRBV7-2 to TRBJ1-1; 9 bases are a match to TRBD1. Germline CDR1 and CDR2: SGHTA and FQGNSA. With 1 base clipped from V and 5 bases from J, the junction kept 8 bases outside the gene matches. The CDR3 loop spans 16 amino acids. CDR3 in DNA: TGTGCCAGCAGCTTAGGATCGACAGGGGGATATACTGAAGCTTTCTTT. Its protein is CASSLGSTGGYTEAFF.

The chain carries TRBV6-5 and TRBJ2-1; tentative D call: TRBD1 (6 bases). Germline V lookup: CDR1 MNHEY, CDR2 SVGAGI. This CDR3 spans 15 amino acids. Trimming removed 2 bases at V and 7 bases at J, with 15 bases between. As DNA, the CDR3 is TGTGCCAGCAGTTACGGGGGACAAGGCTGGAATGAGCAGTTCTTC. Protein sequence: CASSYGGQGWNEQFF.

The chain couples TRBV29-1 to TRBJ1-2, with unresolved D. Germline-derived CDR1 and CDR2 are SQVTM and ANQGSEA. This CDR3 spans 16 amino acids. Trimming cost V 1 base and J 2 bases, with 17 bases left between them. Here the CDR3 DNA reads TGCAGCGTTGAAGCGCCGGGCTCCCGGGCAAACTATGGCTACACCTTC. Its translation is CSVEAPGSRANYGYTF.

The chain has TRBV12-2 and TRBJ1-1. TRBV12-2 is a recognized pseudogene. The CDR3 runs to 16 residues. CDR3 nucleotide sequence: TGTGCAAGTCGCTTAGGGGCAGGGTACATGAACACTGAAGCTTTCTTT. It codes for CASRLGAGYMNTEAFF.

This chain uses TRBV12-3 or TRBV12-4 with TRBJ2-3, with TRBD1 matching 7 bases. CDR3 length: 17 residues. V lost 4 bases to trimming and J lost 3 bases; unmatched junction nucleotides: 13. In DNA form, the CDR3 reads TGTGCCAGCAGTTCAGCCCGCAGGGGGATTCATACAGATACGCAGTATTTT. Translating it yields CASSSARRGIHTDTQYF.

The J gene is TRBJ2-3, the V gene TRBV7-2; no firm D call. V gave up 5 bases and J gave up 4 bases, with 10 bases separating them. CDR1 and CDR2 (germline): SGHTA, FQGNSA. The length of the CDR3 is 13 residues. CDR3: CASSRDGPDTQYF. CDR3 DNA: TGTGCCAGCAGCCGTGACGGACCAGATACGCAGTATTTT.

In this sample, this clonotype turned up a few times. The rearrangement links TRBV19 to TRBJ1-1, with D tentatively TRBD1 (5 bases). Germline lookup yields CDR1 LNHDA and CDR2 SQIVND (reference sequence). V was pared by 3 bases and J by 4 bases, with 15 bases between. The CDR3 consists of 15 residues. CDR3 sequence (DNA): TGTGCCAGTAGTATTAGAGGGCCCGGGACCACTGAAGCTTTCTTT. This translates into CASSIRGPGTTEAFF. Complete variable domain (other parts from reference TRBV19 and TRBJ1-1): DGGITQSPKYLFRKEGQNVTLSCEQNLNHDAMYWYRQDPGQGLRLIYYSQIVNDFQKGDIAEGYSVSREKKESFPLTVTSAQKNPTAFYLCASSIRGPGTTEAFFGQGTRLTVV.

Note on this clonotype: A read error may produce the germline difference seen at one junction end. The chain combines TRBV10-3 with TRBJ1-5, with D maybe TRBD1 (5 bases). CDR1 and CDR2 (germline): ENHRY, SYGVKD. The CDR3 contains 16 residues. Here the CDR3 DNA reads TGTGCCATCAGGGAGTCCGGGACGGGGAATCAGGAGCCCCAGCATTTT. It yields the protein CAIRESGTGNQEPQHF.

V is TRBV11-1 and J is TRBJ2-2; D is unclear. The V end lost 2 bases, the J end lost 2 bases, and 15 bases lay between the germline ends. CDR1 and CDR2 (germline): SGHAT, FQDESV (reference sequence). The CDR3 runs 17 residues. CDR3 nucleotide sequence: TGTGCCAGCAGCTTAAAGTTCGGGTGGGGTAACACCGGGGAGCTGTTTTTT. Its translation is CASSLKFGWGNTGELFF.

This clonotype was detected a few times. V usage is TRBV27 and J usage is TRBJ2-2; D is uncertain. Germline CDR1 reads MNHEY; CDR2 reads SMNVEV (reference sequence). The CDR3 consists of 12 residues. Trimming shortened V by 3 bases and J by 4 bases, and 3 bases separated the two germline ends. CDR3 nucleotides: TGTGCCAGCAGTTTCCTCACCGGGGAGCTGTTTTTT. It is translated as CASSFLTGELFF.

This sequence joins TRBV19 and TRBJ1-2; D gene unclear. Looked up from germline, CDR1 is LNHDA and CDR2 is SQIVND (reference sequence). There are 15 residues in the CDR3. Trimming left V 4 bases short and J 0 bases short, with 12 bases between. The CDR3 region has the DNA TGTGCCAGTAGTACCCGTCTATATGCTAACTATGGCTACACCTTC. Protein sequence: CASSTRLYANYGYTF.

The V and J genes are TRBV28 and TRBJ2-7, with D unclear. Trimming took 2 bases from V and 2 from J, leaving 7 bases between them. The CDR3 has 13 amino acids. Germline V CDR1 and CDR2: MDHEN, SYDVKM. The CDR3 protein is CASSLTAPYEQYF. CDR3 coding DNA: TGTGCCAGCAGTTTAACGGCCCCCTACGAGCAGTACTTC.

The chain employs TRBV7-2 and TRBJ1-1; D possibly corresponds to TRBD1 (5 bases). Trimming left V 4 bases short and J 3 bases short, with 9 bases between. From germline, CDR1 is SGHTA and CDR2 FQGNSA. The CDR3 totals 13 residues. The CDR3 reads CASSSTRDTEAFF. The CDR3 bases are TGTGCCAGCAGCTCCACCAGGGACACTGAAGCTTTCTTT. The whole variable domain, filled in from reference TRBV7-2 and TRBJ1-1, reads GAGVSQSPSNKVTEKGKDVELRCDPISGHTALYWYRQSLGQGLEFLIYFQGNSAPDKSGLPSDRFSAERTGGSVSTLTIQRTQQEDSAVYLCASSSTRDTEAFFGQGTRLTVV.